Presented here are 19 T cell receptor beta chains from one specimen sequenced in a study of blood T cells in healthy people across ages. Then a second PCR, running about 7 to 11 cycles, was carried out with a sample-barcoded 5' primer and a J-beta primer mix. TCRdb re-derived calls from the 5' RACE reads in MiXCR, one entry per CDR3 protein. The sample records roughly 800,000 distinct CDR3 sequences, 58% being singletons. The sequenced material came from blood. The receptors originated from a man younger than 45 in good health.

This clonotype was seen a few times. This rearrangement joins TRBV11-2 to TRBJ2-3; D is unresolved. With 2 bases removed from V and 2 bases from J, the gap between germline ends came to 5 bases. There are 13 residues in the CDR3. The germline V gene encodes CDR1 SGHAT and CDR2 FQNNGV. Here the CDR3 DNA reads TGTGCCAGCAGCTTACTTATCACAGATACGCAGTATTTT. As protein: CASSLLITDTQYF.

The rearrangement links TRBV3-1 to TRBJ2-1; 9 positions agree with TRBD2. This CDR3 has 14 amino acids. J was trimmed by 10 bases and V by 4 bases; bases with no gene match: 8. Germline-derived CDR1 and CDR2 are LGHDT and YNNKEL (reference sequence). CDR3 bases: TGTGCCAGCAGCCCAAGACTAGCGGCCTTGGAGCAGTTCTTC. Its protein is CASSPRLAALEQFF.

J is TRBJ2-7 and V is TRBV3-1; D uncertain. The germline gives CDR1 LGHDT, CDR2 YNNKEL (reference sequence). V lost 9 bases to trimming and J lost 8 bases, with 23 bases between them. The CDR3 length is 14 residues. The CDR3: CARSTPSDIYKQYF. The CDR3 DNA is TGTGCCAGATCCACACCGAGCGACATTTACAAGCAGTACTTC.

The chain combines TRBV5-1 with TRBJ2-1, with 9 positions matching TRBD1. The CDR3 has 15 residues. Germline CDR1 is SGHRS and CDR2 is YFSETQ. Trimming at V came to 0 bases and at J to 6 bases, leaving 4 bases not matched to a gene. CDR3 sequence (DNA): TGCGCCAGCAGCTTGGGGGACAGGGATCCCAATGAGCAGTTCTTC. Translation gives CASSLGDRDPNEQFF.

The CDR3, as DNA: TGTGCCAGCAGCGGACAGGTATCCAGTGAGCAGTACTTC. Its protein product is CASSGQVSSEQYF. The chain recombines TRBV2 with TRBJ2-5; 7 bases match TRBD1. Per germline, CDR1 SNHLY and CDR2 FYNNEI. V dropped 6 bases and J dropped 11; count of bases not matched to a gene: 12. The CDR3 contains 13 residues.

The chain joins TRBV24-1 to TRBJ1-2; weak D call: TRBD1 (5 bases). With 3 bases removed from V and 7 bases from J, the gap between germline ends came to 14 bases. CDR1 and CDR2 from the germline V gene are KGHDR and SFDVKD. The CDR3 covers 14 residues. The CDR3 sequence: CATSDLHRGAGYTF. CDR3 bases: TGTGCCACCAGTGATCTCCACCGCGGGGCTGGCTACACCTTC.

The chain combines TRBV20-1 with TRBJ1-2; D is perhaps TRBD1 (5 bases). With 5 bases removed from V and 4 bases from J, the gap between germline ends came to 20 bases. Germline lookup yields CDR1 DFQATT and CDR2 SNEGSKA (reference sequence). The CDR3 has 15 residues. The CDR3: CSARRTGTNSYGYTF. CDR3 nucleotide sequence: TGCAGTGCTCGCAGAACTGGGACGAATTCCTATGGCTACACCTTC.

The rearrangement uses TRBV25-1 and TRBJ1-1; D is undetermined. V lost 7 bases and J lost 11, with 11 bases in between. CDR3 length equals 10 residues. CDR1 and CDR2 from the germline V gene are MGHDK and SYGVNS. CDR3: CASKIPVAFF. CDR3 coding DNA: TGTGCCAGCAAAATACCCGTGGCTTTCTTT.

This chain links TRBV7-2 with TRBJ1-6; the D gene is possibly TRBD1 (5 bases). Per germline, CDR1 SGHTA and CDR2 FQGNSA. The CDR3 loop spans 14 amino acids. V was trimmed by 6 bases and J by 9 bases, leaving 15 bases between them. CDR3 in amino acids: CASRFRARGSPLHF. DNA for the CDR3: TGTGCCAGCAGATTTAGGGCTAGGGGTTCACCCCTCCACTTT.

This clonotype was seen a few times. V is TRBV9 and J is TRBJ2-1; D is uncertain. Germline V lookup: CDR1 SGDLS, CDR2 YYNGEE. The V gene lost 3 bases and the J gene lost 10 bases, with 8 bases spanning the gap. This CDR3 comprises 11 residues. The CDR3 DNA reads TGTGCCAGCAGCGCCGGCGCAGAGCAGTTCTTC. Translated, it gives CASSAGAEQFF.

The rearrangement joins TRBV20-1 to TRBJ2-5; D perhaps matches TRBD2 (6 bases). V was shortened by 4 bases and J by 2 bases, with 20 bases between the two germline ends. The CDR3 is 16 amino acids. Germline assignment: CDR1 DFQATT and CDR2 SNEGSKA (reference sequence). In DNA, the CDR3 is TGCAGTGCTAAATCGTTGGAGGCGGGAATACAAGAGACCCAGTACTTC. This sequence encodes CSAKSLEAGIQETQYF.

The chain combines TRBV28 with TRBJ1-4, with D hard to call. Germline loops: CDR1 MDHEN, CDR2 SYDVKM. V was cut by 3 bases and J by 7 bases, with 9 bases left in between. There are 13 residues in the CDR3. DNA of the CDR3: TGTGCCAGCAGTTTCACAAGGCGTGAAAAACTGTTTTTT. Translation gives CASSFTRREKLFF.

This chain uses TRBV2 with TRBJ2-2; perhaps TRBD2 as D (5 bases). From germline, CDR1 is SNHLY and CDR2 FYNNEI. The CDR3 is made up of 15 amino acids. V was pared by 8 bases and J by 8 bases, with 21 bases between. The CDR3 DNA reads as TGTGCCAGCGGTACGCCGGCGGGCGATCCGGGGGAGCTGTTTTTT. Residues: CASGTPAGDPGELFF.

The rearrangement links TRBV6-5 to TRBJ2-7; TRBD2 agrees at 8 bases. The CDR3 length is 13 residues. Germline V gene sequence: CDR1 MNHEY, CDR2 SVGAGI. Trimming took 6 bases from V and 2 from J; bases not matched to a gene: 3. The CDR3, as DNA: TGTGCCAGCAGGACTAGCGCTACCTACGAGCAGTACTTC. Protein sequence: CASRTSATYEQYF.

This clonotype was observed a few times. The chain recombines TRBV20-1 with TRBJ2-5; TRBD2 matches at 8 bases. V dropped 1 base and J dropped 4; count of bases not matched to a gene: 11. This CDR3 contains 16 residues. Germline V gene data show CDR1 as DFQATT and CDR2 as SNEGSKA (reference sequence). The CDR3 spells CSARVVQPGLVETQYF. CDR3 in DNA: TGCAGTGCTAGAGTCGTGCAACCGGGACTAGTAGAGACCCAGTACTTC.

This clonotype was counted once. The chain recombines TRBV6-2 or TRBV6-3 with TRBJ1-2, with TRBD1 as a possible D gene (5 bases). Germline V gives CDR1 MNHEY, CDR2 SVGEGT. The CDR3 contains 13 residues. The ends were cut back, 6 bases at V and 6 bases at J, with 14 bases in the middle. Here the CDR3 reads CASSWDGRDGYTF. In nucleotides, the CDR3 is TGTGCCAGCAGCTGGGACGGTCGAGATGGCTACACCTTC.

The chain uses TRBV18 and TRBJ2-5; D might be TRBD2 (5 bases). The CDR3 is 13 amino acids. CDR1 and CDR2 (germline): KGHSH, LQKENI. Trimming cost V 0 bases and J 3 bases, with 5 bases left between them. The CDR3 DNA sequence: TGTGCCAGCTCACCACCGGAGGAAGAGACCCAGTACTTC. This encodes CASSPPEEETQYF.

This clonotype was recorded many times. The chain combines TRBV4-2 with TRBJ2-5; no definite D call. Per the germline V gene, CDR1 is LGHNA and CDR2 is YNFKEQ. The CDR3 is made up of 13 amino acids. The ends were cut back, 5 bases at V and 1 base at J, with 8 bases in the middle. CDR3 sequence reads: CASSFWGQETQYF. The DNA of the CDR3 is TGTGCCAGCAGCTTTTGGGGCCAAGAGACCCAGTACTTC.

This clonotype has a handful of counts. The gene calls are TRBV7-9 and TRBJ2-3; D possibly corresponds to TRBD1 (5 bases). Trimming removed 5 bases from V and 14 bases from J, with 17 bases in between. CDR1 SEHNR and CDR2 FQNEAQ come from the germline V gene (reference sequence). The length of the CDR3 is 12 residues. The CDR3 reads CASSLGDNDSYF. DNA of the CDR3: TGTGCCAGCAGCCTAGGGGATAATGACTCGTATTTT.